This T cell receptor (beta chain) was documented in a study of blood T cell repertoires in COVID-19. Repertoires were generated with immunoSEQ multiplex PCR, while TCRdb's copy carries only in-frame clones and drops some. The sample comprises around 190,000 clones, 75% to 85% of which are singletons, and around 16% rests with the top ten. The CDR3 contains 14 residues. Germline CDR1 KGHDR, CDR2 SFDVKD. V shed 8 bases and J 4 bases; nucleotides not matched to a gene: 4. Participant-reported clinical history was the basis for cohort assignment. The TCR originated in a woman aged 45-59 years with acute COVID-19. Source material: PBMCs or T cells enriched from blood (not recorded which). The chain carries TRBV24-1 and TRBJ2-2; 9 bases are a match to TRBD1. Here the CDR3 DNA reads TGTGCCACCACCCCGACAGGGGGCACCGGGGAGCTGTTTTTT. It is translated as CATTPTGGTGELFF.